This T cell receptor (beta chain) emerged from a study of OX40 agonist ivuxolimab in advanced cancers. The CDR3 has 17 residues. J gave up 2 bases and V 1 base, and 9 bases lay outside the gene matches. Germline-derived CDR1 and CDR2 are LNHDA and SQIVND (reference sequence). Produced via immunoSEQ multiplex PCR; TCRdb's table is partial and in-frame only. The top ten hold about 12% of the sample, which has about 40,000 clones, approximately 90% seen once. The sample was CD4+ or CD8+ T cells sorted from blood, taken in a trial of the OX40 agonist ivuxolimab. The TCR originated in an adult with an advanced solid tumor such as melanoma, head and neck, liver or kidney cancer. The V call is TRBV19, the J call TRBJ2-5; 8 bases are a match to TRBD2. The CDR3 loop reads CASSIGGSGGPQETQYF. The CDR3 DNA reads TGTGCCAGTAGTATAGGGGGGAGCGGGGGCCCTCAAGAGACCCAGTACTTC.